The 24 T cell receptor beta chains reported below all come from one sample, sequenced in a study of PD-L1 blockade in urothelial cancer. Assay used: immunoSEQ multiplex PCR; TCRdb lists only in-frame clones, some missing. Here the sample spans roughly 51,000 clones, 70% to 90% being singletons. As for time point: peripheral blood 6 weeks after treatment start. The material sequenced was PBMCs, taken around atezolizumab (anti-PD-L1) treatment. The source is a man aged 50 to 60 with urothelial cancer.

The chain carries TRBV7-2 and TRBJ2-1; TRBD2 agrees at 8 bases. The CDR3 extends over 15 amino acids. Trimming at V came to 6 bases and at J to 3 bases, leaving 7 bases not matched to a gene. From germline, CDR1 is SGHTA and CDR2 FQGNSA. The CDR3 DNA reads TGTGCCAGCAGTTACAATAGCGGGGACTACAATGAGCAGTTCTTC. The encoded protein is CASSYNSGDYNEQFF.

The chain combines TRBV15 with TRBJ2-7, with a tentative D call TRBD1 (5 bases). Germline values: CDR1 LNHNV, CDR2 YYDKDF (reference sequence). The germline V and J ends were trimmed by 1 base and 0 bases, with 7 bases remaining between them. The CDR3 runs to 14 residues. The CDR3 sequence: CATSRGGSSYEQYF. The CDR3 DNA reads TGTGCCACCAGCAGAGGGGGCAGCTCCTACGAGCAGTACTTC.

The chain is built from TRBV18 and TRBJ2-7; maybe TRBD1 (5 bases). Trimming cost V 1 base and J 2 bases, with 6 bases left between them. The V gene's germline CDR1 is KGHSH and CDR2 LQKENI. The CDR3 has 13 residues. The CDR3 here is CASSPLGPYEQYF. The CDR3, as DNA: TGTGCCAGCTCACCACTGGGGCCCTACGAGCAGTACTTC. The full variable domain, completed using reference TRBV18 and TRBJ2-7, is NAGVMQNPRHLVRRRGQEARLRCSPMKGHSHVYWYRQLPEEGLKFMVYLQKENIIDESGMPKERFSAEFPKEGPSILRIQQVVRGDSAAYFCASSPLGPYEQYFGPGTRLTVT.

This clone was seen more than once but under ten times. The V gene is TRBV6-1, the J gene TRBJ1-1, with TRBD1 identical over 8 bases. This CDR3 contains 15 residues. In germline, CDR1 is MNHNS, CDR2 SASEGT. V shed 2 bases, J shed 4 bases, and the junction held 6 bases outside the gene matches. The DNA of the CDR3 is TGTGCCAGCAGTGAACGGGGCAGGGGGCCCACTGAAGCTTTCTTT. It specifies CASSERGRGPTEAFF.

The genes are TRBV29-1 and TRBJ1-4; 8 positions match TRBD1. The junction had 7 bases not matched to a gene; V was cut back by 5 bases and J by 8 bases. The CDR3 has 13 residues. In germline, CDR1 is SQVTM, CDR2 ANQGSEA. CDR3 sequence: CSVRQGHEEKLFF. CDR3 sequence (DNA): TGCAGCGTTAGACAGGGGCATGAAGAAAAACTGTTTTTT.

The chain employs TRBV30 and TRBJ2-2; 10 nucleotides match TRBD1. Germline lookup yields CDR1 GTSNPN and CDR2 SVGIG (reference sequence). This CDR3 region has 15 residues. J was trimmed by 6 bases and V by 4 bases; bases with no gene match: 8. The CDR3 protein is CAWTSLDRGAGELFF. CDR3 sequence (DNA): TGTGCCTGGACTTCACTGGACAGGGGGGCCGGGGAGCTGTTTTTT.

This chain joins TRBV5-4 and TRBJ1-2; D may be TRBD1 (6 bases). CDR1 and CDR2 from the germline V gene are SGHNT and YYREEE (reference sequence). Trimming took 2 bases from V and 4 from J, leaving 12 bases between them. The CDR3 is 14 amino acids. The CDR3 protein is CASSFNQGSYGYTF. CDR3 bases: TGTGCCAGCAGCTTTAACCAGGGGAGCTATGGCTACACCTTC.

In its sample, this clone was seen once. The DNA of the CDR3 is TGTGCCAGCAGTCCCGACCCAGGACTAGCGGGCCCCTACGAGCAGTACTTC. This sequence encodes CASSPDPGLAGPYEQYF. The genes are TRBV27 and TRBJ2-7; 11 bases agree with TRBD2. There are 17 residues in the CDR3. In germline, CDR1 is MNHEY, CDR2 SMNVEV (reference sequence). V shed 5 bases and J 2 bases; nucleotides not matched to a gene: 11.

The gene calls are TRBV10-2 and TRBJ2-1; 11 positions agree with TRBD2. The CDR3 spans 16 residues. CDR1 is WSHSY, CDR2 SAAADI, per germline. Trimming at V came to 3 bases and at J to 4 bases, leaving 5 bases not matched to a gene. CDR3 residues: CASSDLASGRYNEQFF. The CDR3, as DNA: TGCGCCAGCAGTGACCTGGCTAGCGGGAGGTACAATGAGCAGTTCTTC.

The chain's CDR3 is CASSDGTGRFYEQYF. CDR3 sequence (DNA): TGCGCCAGCAGTGATGGGACAGGAAGGTTCTACGAGCAGTACTTC. The gene calls are TRBV10-1 and TRBJ2-7, with TRBD1 matching 8 bases. Looked up from germline, CDR1 is WNHNN and CDR2 is SYGVQD (reference sequence). This CDR3 is 15 amino acids long. With V trimmed by 3 bases and J by 3 bases, 7 bases remained unmatched.

This chain uses TRBV2 with TRBJ2-7; TRBD2 aligns across 13 bases. This CDR3 spans 17 amino acids. Germline CDR1 and CDR2: SNHLY and FYNNEI. Trimming took 4 bases from V and 0 from J; bases not matched to a gene: 6. The CDR3 region is CASSAGLAGSDSYEQYF. Written as DNA, the CDR3 is TGTGCCAGCAGTGCGGGACTAGCGGGAAGTGACTCCTACGAGCAGTACTTC.

The chain carries TRBV7-2 and TRBJ1-1, with D perhaps matching TRBD1 (5 bases). This CDR3 contains 16 residues. Germline V gene lookup returns CDR1 SGHTA and CDR2 FQGNSA. V was trimmed by 1 base and J by 2 bases, leaving 14 bases between them. CDR3 protein: CASSLVGARINTEAFF. CDR3 in DNA: TGTGCCAGCAGCTTAGTAGGGGCGCGTATTAACACTGAAGCTTTCTTT.

The V and J genes are TRBV6-4 and TRBJ2-1, with 7 nucleotides matching TRBD2. This CDR3 is built from 13 residues. After removal of 3 bases from V and 5 bases from J, the junction contained 1 base not matched to a gene. In germline, CDR1 is MRHNA, CDR2 SNTAGT. The CDR3 reads CASSESGNNEQFF. In nucleotides, the CDR3 is TGTGCCAGCAGTGAGAGCGGGAACAATGAGCAGTTCTTC.

The chain carries TRBV30 and TRBJ2-3; perhaps TRBD1 as D (6 bases). Looked up from germline, CDR1 is GTSNPN and CDR2 is SVGIG (reference sequence). V was shortened by 0 bases and J by 4 bases, with 14 bases between the two germline ends. The CDR3 spans 15 residues. CDR3 nucleotide sequence: TGTGCCTGGAGTGTAGGCCAGGGGTTCGCAGATACGCAGTATTTT. As protein: CAWSVGQGFADTQYF.

V gene TRBV6-1 combines with J gene TRBJ2-5; TRBD1 agrees at 7 bases. The CDR3 loop spans 12 amino acids. The V segment lost 8 bases and the J segment 9 bases; nucleotides outside the gene matches: 9. Per germline, CDR1 MNHNS and CDR2 SASEGT. DNA for the CDR3: TGTGCCAGCGTAGGGGGCCCGGCGGCCCAGTACTTC. Translating it yields CASVGGPAAQYF.

This chain joins TRBV19 and TRBJ2-3, with 12 bases matching TRBD2. Trimming cost V 0 bases and J 8 bases; bases outside gene matches: 6. Looked up from germline, CDR1 is LNHDA and CDR2 is SQIVND (reference sequence). There are 16 residues in the CDR3. The CDR3 DNA sequence: TGTGCCAGTAGTATAGATCGACTAGCGGGAGTGGGTACGCAGTATTTT. This gives the protein CASSIDRLAGVGTQYF.

Judged by abundance, this clone is medium-sized. The chain has TRBV5-6 and TRBJ2-7; 8 nucleotides match TRBD2. The CDR3 runs to 15 residues. Germline trimming cut 3 bases from V and 2 bases from J; bases unmatched to any gene: 7. The V gene's germline CDR1 is SGHDT and CDR2 YYEEEE. CDR3 sequence (DNA): TGTGCCAGCAGCTCCCGGGTAGCGGGGCCCTACGAGCAGTACTTC. Amino acids: CASSSRVAGPYEQYF.

The chain couples TRBV4-1 to TRBJ2-5; TRBD1 might be the D (6 bases). The V gene lost 6 bases and the J gene lost 3 bases, with 14 bases spanning the gap. CDR1 and CDR2 from the germline V gene are MGHRA and YSYEKL. The CDR3 is 14 amino acids. CDR3 nucleotides: TGCGCCAGCAGGCAGTTCACAGGGAAAGAGACCCAGTACTTC. Translated: CASRQFTGKETQYF.

This clone was counted between two and nine times. V is TRBV9 and J is TRBJ2-1; 8 bases align to TRBD2. The CDR3 is made up of 14 amino acids. The germline V gene encodes CDR1 SGDLS and CDR2 YYNGEE. J lost 9 bases, V lost 2 bases, and 7 bases had no gene match. CDR3 region: CASSVGLAQGEQFF. CDR3 DNA sequence: TGTGCCAGCAGCGTTGGACTAGCTCAGGGTGAGCAGTTCTTC.

The V call is TRBV5-4, the J call TRBJ2-7; D may be TRBD2 (5 bases). The CDR3 consists of 14 residues. The germline V and J ends were trimmed by 4 bases and 3 bases, with 14 bases remaining between them. CDR1 is SGHNT, CDR2 YYREEE, per germline (reference sequence). The chain's CDR3 is CASSPAGGFYEQYF. The DNA of the CDR3 is TGTGCCAGCAGCCCTGCGGGCGGCTTCTACGAGCAGTACTTC.

This chain uses TRBV10-3 with TRBJ1-1, with no clear D. V was clipped by 2 bases and J by 0 bases, with 4 bases between them. The CDR3 runs 13 residues. Germline values: CDR1 ENHRY, CDR2 SYGVKD. CDR3 coding DNA: TGTGCCATCAGTGAGATCGTGAACACTGAAGCTTTCTTT. Protein sequence: CAISEIVNTEAFF.

The gene calls are TRBV18 and TRBJ2-2; 9 bases fit TRBD1. This CDR3 has 15 residues. With V trimmed by 3 bases and J by 7 bases, 6 bases remained unmatched. The germline V gene encodes CDR1 KGHSH and CDR2 LQKENI. The CDR3 is CASSPQTGGVGELFF. CDR3 DNA sequence: TGTGCCAGCTCACCCCAGACAGGGGGTGTCGGGGAGCTGTTTTTT.

The chain carries TRBV9 and TRBJ1-5, with D perhaps TRBD1 (6 bases). CDR1 SGDLS and CDR2 YYNGEE come from the germline V gene. The V and J ends lost 2 bases and 9 bases respectively, with 12 bases between them. There are 13 residues in the CDR3. CDR3 region: CASSVGGLGPQHF. DNA of the CDR3: TGTGCCAGCAGCGTTGGGGGCCTCGGGCCCCAGCATTTT.

The chain couples TRBV21-1 to TRBJ1-6; the D call TRBD1 from the table was never checked on the DNA. TRBV21-1 is assigned pseudogene status. This CDR3 is 23 amino acids long. The CDR3 loop reads CASRTNRTALGTNFKIGYSPLHF. The CDR3 DNA sequence: TGTGCCAGCAGAACAAATCGGACAGCCCTGGGCACGAACTTCAAGATTGGGTATTCACCCCTCCACTTT.